These T cell receptor beta chains were read from a single sample in a study of breast tumors, draining lymph nodes, adjacent tissues. TCRdb recomputed calls from the multiplex PCR reads with MiXCR, one row per CDR3 protein. The data contain around 250,000 distinct CDR3 sequences, 30% to 35% of them seen just once; the ten biggest clones take up approximately 3.5%. Sequenced input: axillary lymph node tissue. These receptors came from a female donor with breast cancer. Some clones in this sample may be carry-over from other donors' samples. Both conserved end residues are part of each CDR3. D genes are given only for firm matches. Part of the rows lack a size; the others show once, few, many or a class for expanded clones.

>TRBJ1-2|TRBV7-9|many|NA
CASSSLPTQEADGYTF
TGTGCCAGCAGCAGCCTACCCACACAGGAGGCCGATGGCTACACCTTC
>TRBJ2-1|TRBV29-1|many|NA
CSAAAGPSSYNEQFF
TGCAGCGCCGCGGCGGGGCCGAGCTCCTACAATGAGCAGTTCTTC
>TRBJ2-3|TRBV29-1|NA|NA
CSVGASRDTQYF
TGCAGCGTTGGGGCTAGCAGAGATACGCAGTATTTT
>TRBJ1-3|TRBV5-8|many|NA
CASSWSSSGNTIYF
TGTGCCAGCAGCTGGAGTTCTTCTGGAAACACCATATATTTT
>TRBJ1-2|TRBV9|many|NA
CASSVEDGRNYGYTF
TGTGCCAGCAGCGTAGAAGACGGCCGTAACTATGGCTACACCTTC
>TRBJ1-2|TRBV7-2|many|NA
CASRGPFYGYTF
TGTGCCTCACGTGGGCCCTTCTATGGCTACACCTTC
>TRBJ2-2|TRBV12-3/TRBV12-4|many|TRBD2
CASILGTSGPNTGELFF
TGTGCCAGCATCCTCGGGACTAGCGGACCGAACACCGGGGAGCTGTTTTTT
>TRBJ1-4|TRBV19|NA|TRBD1
CASSGTGTGATNEKLFF
TGTGCCAGTAGTGGAACCGGGACAGGTGCAACTAATGAAAAACTGTTTTTT
>TRBJ1-6|TRBV9|NA|NA
CASSVEGSSPLHF
TGTGCCAGCAGCGTAGAGGGGTCTTCACCCCTCCACTTT
>TRBJ2-1|TRBV27|few|NA
CASSRTPNEQFF
TGTGCCAGCAGTAGGACTCCCAATGAGCAGTTCTTC
>TRBJ2-2|TRBV5-1|many|TRBD1
CASSSGQGNTGELFF
TGCGCCAGCAGCTCGGGACAGGGGAACACCGGGGAGCTGTTTTTT
>TRBJ2-1|TRBV20-1|many|TRBD2
CSARKAGGNEQFF
TGCAGTGCTAGAAAAGCGGGAGGAAATGAGCAGTTCTTC
>TRBJ1-2|TRBV11-1|NA|NA
CASSLVGVYGYTF
TGTGCCAGCAGCTTAGTAGGAGTCTATGGCTACACCTTC
>TRBJ1-1|TRBV5-6|NA|TRBD1
CASSFIGRGREAFF
TGTGCCAGCAGCTTCATCGGCAGGGGGCGTGAAGCTTTCTTT
>TRBJ2-3|TRBV11-2|many|NA
CASSPGQRPQDTQYF
TGTGCCAGCAGCCCCGGACAGCGACCACAAGATACGCAGTATTTT
>TRBJ2-7|TRBV20-1|many|NA
CSAKWVYEQYF
TGCAGTGCCAAATGGGTATACGAGCAGTACTTC
>TRBJ1-2|TRBV5-4|few|NA
CASSLGAKGYYGYTF
TGTGCCAGCAGCTTGGGTGCCAAGGGGTACTATGGCTACACCTTC
>TRBJ1-3|TRBV6-4|many|NA
CAPRRGNTIYF
TGTGCCCCCCGAAGAGGAAACACCATATATTTT
>TRBJ2-5|TRBV9|NA|TRBD2
CARASGSIGETQYF
TGTGCCCGGGCTAGCGGGAGTATTGGGGAGACCCAGTACTTC
>TRBJ1-5|TRBV19|NA|TRBD1
CASSPQGAGNQPQHF
TGTGCCAGTAGTCCCCAGGGGGCTGGCAATCAGCCCCAGCATTTT
>TRBJ2-2|TRBV11-2|NA|NA
CASSLVTGPAGELFF
TGTGCCAGCAGCTTAGTAACAGGCCCCGCCGGGGAGCTGTTTTTT
>TRBJ2-7|TRBV11-2|many|TRBD2
CASRSLASGGSYEQYF
TGTGCCAGCAGATCCCTGGCGAGCGGGGGTTCCTACGAGCAGTACTTC
>TRBJ2-3|TRBV6-1|few|TRBD1
CASSEKSPGQGSSDTQYF
TGTGCCAGCAGTGAAAAATCCCCAGGACAGGGGTCTTCCGATACGCAGTATTTT
>TRBJ2-3|TRBV10-3|many|NA
CAAAGSTDTQYF
TGTGCCGCCGCAGGTAGCACAGATACGCAGTATTTT
>TRBJ2-1|TRBV3-1|few|NA
CASSQGLRRVDNEQFF
TGTGCCAGCAGCCAGGGGCTGAGGCGGGTTGACAATGAGCAGTTCTTC
>TRBJ1-3|TRBV2|NA|NA
CASSVWGRGSGNTIYF
TGTGCCAGCAGTGTTTGGGGTAGAGGAAGCGGAAACACCATATATTTT
>TRBJ2-6|TRBV4-1|many|NA
CASSPPAGASPGANVLTF
TGCGCCAGCAGCCCTCCGGCGGGGGCAAGCCCTGGGGCCAACGTCCTGACTTTC
>TRBJ2-4|TRBV7-9|few|TRBD1
CASSPGRGGLNIQYF
TGTGCCAGCAGTCCCGGGCGAGGGGGCTTGAACATTCAGTACTTC
>TRBJ1-2|TRBV6-5|many|NA
CASSYKSEALYGYTF
TGTGCCAGCAGTTATAAGTCTGAGGCCCTCTATGGCTACACCTTC
>TRBJ1-1|TRBV10-1|NA|NA
CASSDSGTPNTEAFF
TGCGCCAGCAGTGACTCCGGGACACCGAACACTGAAGCTTTCTTT
>TRBJ1-5|TRBV7-9|once|NA
CASSLGTYNQPQHF
TGTGCCAGCAGCTTAGGGACATACAATCAGCCCCAGCATTTT
>TRBJ2-1|TRBV30|NA|NA
CAWSVKGASGAPEQFF
TGTGCCTGGAGTGTAAAGGGGGCTAGCGGAGCCCCTGAGCAGTTCTTC
>TRBJ2-1|TRBV7-9|many|TRBD1
CASRSGGPYNEQFF
TGTGCCAGCAGGTCAGGGGGACCCTACAATGAGCAGTTCTTC
>TRBJ2-7|TRBV11-2|NA|NA
CASSLEQGPYEQYF
TGTGCCAGCAGCTTAGAGCAGGGGCCCTACGAGCAGTACTTC
>TRBJ2-2|TRBV2|many|NA
CASSPPHGTENTGELFF
TGTGCCAGCAGCCCTCCCCACGGGACGGAGAACACCGGGGAGCTGTTTTTT
>TRBJ2-1|TRBV6-5|many|TRBD2
CASRAGGGYYNEQFF
TGTGCCAGCAGGGCCGGGGGGGGCTACTACAATGAGCAGTTCTTC
>TRBJ1-5|TRBV28|few|NA
CASSSGSPQGQPQHF
TGTGCCAGCAGTTCAGGATCACCCCAGGGGCAGCCCCAGCATTTT
>TRBJ1-6|TRBV28|few|NA
CASSLRGDVSPLHF
TGTGCCAGCAGTTTAAGGGGGGATGTGTCACCCCTCCACTTT
>TRBJ1-3|TRBV6-6|many|NA
CASTKGSSGNTIYF
TGTGCCAGCACTAAAGGGAGTTCTGGAAACACCATATATTTT